The present TCR beta chain was sequenced within a study of blood T cell repertoires in COVID-19. Across the study: Specimens from acute and convalescent COVID-19 originated in the United States, Italy and Spain. The analysed material was cDNA or gDNA that came from T cells, B-cell-depleted T cells, or PBMCs.

Individuals aged about 18 to 90 years were recruited from about two dozen US areas. In Cohort 3, a recovered donor had either two negative PCRs, clearance, or symptom resolution. Unmatched junction bases numbered 8, after V lost 4 bases and J lost 4 bases. This CDR3 region has 16 residues. Germline loops: CDR1 KGHSH, CDR2 LQKENI. Clones were read by immunoSEQ multiplex PCR, and TCRdb kept only the in-frame ones, dropping some. This sample has more than 250,000 clones, with approximately 85% found just once. The TCR sequence derives from a man between 25 and 39 years old who had recovered from COVID-19. The sequenced sample was PBMCs or T cells enriched from blood (not recorded which). The chain carries TRBV18 and TRBJ2-2; 8 bases agree with TRBD2. CDR3 sequence reads: CASSLWTSQGTGELFF. The CDR3 DNA is TGTGCCAGCTCACTATGGACTAGCCAGGGCACCGGGGAGCTGTTTTTT.